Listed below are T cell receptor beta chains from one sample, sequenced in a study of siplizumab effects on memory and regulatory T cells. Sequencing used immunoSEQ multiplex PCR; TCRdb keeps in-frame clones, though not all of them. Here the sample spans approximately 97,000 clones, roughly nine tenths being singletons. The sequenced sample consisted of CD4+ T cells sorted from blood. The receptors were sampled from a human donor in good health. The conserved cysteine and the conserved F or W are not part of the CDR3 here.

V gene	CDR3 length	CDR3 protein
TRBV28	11	ASSYPSGAEQY
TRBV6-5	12	ASSYREGNQPQH
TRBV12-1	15	ASSFNRATRSYNEQF
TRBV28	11	ASRNNRDTEAF
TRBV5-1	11	ASKSDTKYGYT
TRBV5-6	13	ASSGRDRGTGTQY
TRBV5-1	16	ASSLGGGPGTSQETQY
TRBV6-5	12	ASSYGQVGYGYT
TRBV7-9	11	ASSLALTDTQY
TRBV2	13	ASSPGTSVYNEQF
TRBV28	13	ASSLLTAGTDTQY
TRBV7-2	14	ASSLVGPMPRETQY
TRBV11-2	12	ASSLVRARHRYT
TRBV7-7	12	ASSFGTNTGELF
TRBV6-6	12	ASSYLRLGNEQF
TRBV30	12	ACRRGQGDNEQF
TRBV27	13	ASSPRSVSYNEQF
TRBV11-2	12	ASSFAKGLETQY
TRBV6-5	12	ASSSQLMNTEAF
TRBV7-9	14	ASSLQGTATQETQY
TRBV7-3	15	ASSLKGLAGVKDTQY
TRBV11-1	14	ASSHDLAGVFDEQY
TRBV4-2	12	ASSQDPANYGYT
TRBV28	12	ASSTAGVTDTQY
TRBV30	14	AWSVNRGGKGETQY